These 28 T cell receptor beta chains were all obtained from the same sample, sequenced in a study of T cell changes during pregnancy in multiple sclerosis. TCRdb's table, derived via immunoSEQ multiplex PCR, lists solely in-frame clones and lacks some. The profile covers approximately 30,000 clones, with 88% appearing a single time and around 8% taken by the ten largest. Sample: CD8+ T cells from peripheral blood mononuclear cells, taken in the second trimester of pregnancy. The receptor source for this set is a female donor with multiple sclerosis, enrolled in a pregnancy study.

The chain recombines TRBV4-2 with TRBJ2-3; 7 bases line up with TRBD2. Germline assignment: CDR1 LGHNA and CDR2 YNFKEQ. The junction had 5 bases not matched to a gene; V was cut back by 0 bases and J by 5 bases. The CDR3 runs to 15 residues. CDR3 in DNA: TGTGCCAGCAGCCAAGATTGGGGGGGAGGAGATACGCAGTATTTT. This sequence encodes CASSQDWGGGDTQYF.

The chain links TRBV18 to TRBJ2-3; a possible D gene is TRBD2 (7 bases). Deletions cut 5 bases from V and 2 bases from J, with 20 bases between. Looked up from germline, CDR1 is KGHSH and CDR2 is LQKENI. The CDR3 totals 17 residues. The CDR3 region is CASSFYGGPDLTDTQYF. Here the CDR3 DNA reads TGTGCCAGCTCATTCTACGGGGGGCCCGATCTCACAGATACGCAGTATTTT.

The gene calls are TRBV4-1 and TRBJ1-2; D is possibly TRBD1 (5 bases). In germline, CDR1 is MGHRA, CDR2 YSYEKL. With 5 bases removed from V and 6 bases from J, the gap between germline ends came to 16 bases. The CDR3 contains 14 residues. The CDR3 spells CASSSAGGIDGYTF. The CDR3 coding sequence is TGCGCCAGCAGCTCCGCCGGGGGAATTGATGGCTACACCTTC.

This clone has a single count. This rearrangement joins TRBV2 to TRBJ1-6; D gene uncertain. The CDR3 spans 17 residues. Germline assignment: CDR1 SNHLY and CDR2 FYNNEI. V lost 7 bases and J lost 9, with 25 bases in between. The CDR3 region is CASTDPRLYSGSSPLHF. The CDR3 nucleotides read TGTGCCAGCACCGATCCAAGGTTGTACAGTGGGTCTTCACCCCTCCACTTT.

V usage is TRBV7-9 and J usage is TRBJ2-2; tentatively, D is TRBD2 (6 bases). CDR3 size: 16 residues. V lost 6 bases, J lost 1 base, and 15 bases lay in between. Germline-derived CDR1 and CDR2 are SEHNR and FQNEAQ (reference sequence). The CDR3 region has the DNA TGTGCCAGCAGGGGACTCCAATACAAGAACACCGGGGAGCTGTTTTTT. It translates to CASRGLQYKNTGELFF.

This chain connects TRBV11-2 to TRBJ2-5; D not resolved. CDR1 is SGHAT and CDR2 is FQNNGV in the germline V gene. The CDR3 covers 11 residues. The V end lost 3 bases, the J end lost 4 bases, and 3 bases lay between the germline ends. The CDR3 reads CASSLRETQYF. The DNA for the CDR3 is TGTGCCAGCAGCTTGAGAGAGACCCAGTACTTC.

The DNA for the CDR3 is TGTGCCAGCAGCCCAGGACTAGCGGGGCAGGGCTACGAGCAGTACTTC. This codes for CASSPGLAGQGYEQYF. The J gene is TRBJ2-7, the V gene TRBV5-4, with 12 bases aligning to TRBD2. V dropped 4 bases and J dropped 3; count of bases not matched to a gene: 8. From germline, CDR1 is SGHNT and CDR2 YYREEE (reference sequence). The CDR3 has 16 residues.

CDR3 amino acids: CASSAYDRVRAEAFF. CDR3 nucleotide sequence: TGTGCCAGCAGCGCATACGACAGGGTTCGGGCTGAAGCTTTCTTT. The rearrangement joins TRBV5-6 to TRBJ1-1, with 7 nucleotides matching TRBD1. The junction had 12 bases not matched to a gene; V was cut back by 4 bases and J by 6 bases. This CDR3 spans 15 amino acids. Germline CDR1 is SGHDT and CDR2 is YYEEEE.

Of note for this clone: This same CDR3 is encoded by further DNA sequences in the sample. The chain is built from TRBV7-9 and TRBJ2-3; 10 nucleotides match TRBD2. V lost 3 bases and J lost 1; bases outside the gene matches: 1. From germline, CDR1 is SEHNR and CDR2 FQNEAQ (reference sequence). The CDR3 is made up of 15 amino acids. CDR3 amino acids: CASSLLAGGTDTQYF. The DNA for the CDR3 is TGTGCCAGCAGCTTGCTAGCGGGGGGCACAGATACGCAGTATTTT. Combining the CDR3 with reference TRBV7-9 and TRBJ2-3 gives the whole variable domain DTGVSQNPRHKITKRGQNVTFRCDPISEHNRLYWYRQTLGQGPEFLTYFQNEAQLEKSRLLSDRFSAERPKGSFSTLEIQRTEQGDSAMYLCASSLLAGGTDTQYFGPGTRLTVL.

This clone has only one observation. This chain joins TRBV30 and TRBJ1-5; D possibly corresponds to TRBD1 (5 bases). V was shortened by 0 bases and J by 5 bases, with 11 bases between the two germline ends. The CDR3 is 14 residues long. Germline V lookup: CDR1 GTSNPN, CDR2 SVGIG (reference sequence). CDR3 sequence: CAWSVGEDYQPQHF. CDR3 bases: TGTGCCTGGAGTGTAGGGGAGGATTATCAGCCCCAGCATTTT.

The genes are TRBV5-4 and TRBJ2-5, with 9 bases aligning to TRBD1. The CDR3 consists of 16 residues. The V segment lost 7 bases and the J segment 1 base; nucleotides outside the gene matches: 11. Germline loops: CDR1 SGHNT, CDR2 YYREEE (reference sequence). In nucleotides, the CDR3 is TGTGCCAGCGGTAAATGGGGACAGGGCCTCCAAGAGACCCAGTACTTC. This gives the protein CASGKWGQGLQETQYF. Looking up the rest from reference TRBV5-4 and TRBJ2-5 gives the full variable domain: ETGVTQSPTHLIKTRGQQVTLRCSSQSGHNTVSWYQQALGQGPQFIFQYYREEENGRGNFPPRFSGLQFPNYSSELNVNALELDDSALYLCASGKWGQGLQETQYFGPGTRLLVL.

The rearrangement joins TRBV9 to TRBJ2-1; D may be TRBD2 (5 bases). Germline V CDR1 and CDR2: SGDLS, YYNGEE. Deletions cut 0 bases from V and 2 bases from J, with 12 bases between. The CDR3 runs 16 residues. The CDR3 loop reads CASSVAGARAYNEQFF. In DNA, the CDR3 is TGTGCCAGCAGCGTAGCAGGAGCGCGGGCCTACAATGAGCAGTTCTTC.

This clone has only one observation. The chain uses TRBV5-4 and TRBJ1-2, with D possibly matching TRBD1 (5 bases). The CDR3 has 14 amino acids. CDR1 and CDR2 (germline): SGHNT, YYREEE (reference sequence). Between the trimmed V and J ends, which lost 0 bases and 8 bases, there was a span of 14 bases. The CDR3 bases are TGTGCCAGCAGCTTGGATCGGGGGTTTCAGGGCTACACCTTC. Amino acid sequence: CASSLDRGFQGYTF. Combining the CDR3 with reference TRBV5-4 and TRBJ1-2 gives the whole variable domain ETGVTQSPTHLIKTRGQQVTLRCSSQSGHNTVSWYQQALGQGPQFIFQYYREEENGRGNFPPRFSGLQFPNYSSELNVNALELDDSALYLCASSLDRGFQGYTFGSGTRLTVV.

The chain uses TRBV10-2 and TRBJ1-2; TRBD1 matches 7 bases. CDR1 and CDR2 (germline): WSHSY, SAAADI. The CDR3 sequence is 14 residues long. V shed 1 base and J 8 bases; nucleotides not matched to a gene: 7. CDR3 protein: CASSEFGRGDGYTF. The CDR3 DNA follows: TGCGCCAGCAGTGAGTTTGGCAGGGGGGACGGCTACACCTTC.

This sequence joins TRBV11-2 and TRBJ2-1; D gene unclear. The CDR3 spans 15 residues. Trimming removed 2 bases at V and 2 bases at J, with 10 bases between. Per germline, CDR1 SGHAT and CDR2 FQNNGV. CDR3 in DNA: TGTGCCAGCAGCTTATACGCTCTAACCTACAATGAGCAGTTCTTC. This codes for CASSLYALTYNEQFF.

The chain combines TRBV7-8 with TRBJ1-5, with a possible D match to TRBD1 (5 bases). Between the trimmed V and J ends, which lost 7 bases and 3 bases, there was a span of 13 bases. Germline CDR1 is SGHVS and CDR2 is FQNEAQ. This CDR3 has 14 residues. The CDR3 reads CASTRGVDNQPQHF. The CDR3, as DNA: TGTGCCAGCACACGGGGGGTTGACAATCAGCCCCAGCATTTT.

This chain uses TRBV5-6 with TRBJ2-2; TRBD1 matches at 10 bases. V shed 2 bases, J shed 5 bases, and the junction held 3 bases outside the gene matches. The CDR3 is made up of 15 amino acids. Germline V CDR1 and CDR2: SGHDT, YYEEEE. In nucleotides, the CDR3 is TGTGCCAGCAGCTTCGGGACAGGGGTAACCGGGGAGCTGTTTTTT. It codes for CASSFGTGVTGELFF.

This clone was found once. This chain joins TRBV19 and TRBJ2-1; D possibly corresponds to TRBD2 (7 bases). Germline CDR1 is LNHDA and CDR2 is SQIVND (reference sequence). V was clipped by 4 bases and J by 11 bases, with 9 bases between them. The CDR3 has 11 residues. The CDR3: CASSRGGQQFF. DNA for the CDR3: TGTGCCAGTAGTAGGGGGGGCCAGCAGTTCTTC.

This clone was observed once. The rearrangement joins TRBV30 to TRBJ1-5, with D unclear. Trimming shortened V by 1 base and J by 7 bases, and 20 bases separated the two germline ends. Germline assignment: CDR1 GTSNPN and CDR2 SVGIG (reference sequence). This CDR3 has 16 amino acids. DNA for the CDR3: TGTGCCTGGAGTGGTAGGGAGTCGGGTCGCGGACAGCCCCAGCATTTT. Translation: CAWSGRESGRGQPQHF.

This clone was picked up many times. This chain links TRBV10-3 with TRBJ1-3; a possible D gene is TRBD1 (5 bases). V lost 10 bases and J lost 2, with 15 bases in between. Germline CDR1 and CDR2: ENHRY and SYGVKD. The CDR3 has 14 residues. The CDR3 spells CATLTGGAGNTIYF. DNA of the CDR3: TGTGCCACTCTAACGGGGGGGGCTGGAAACACCATATATTTT.

The chain combines TRBV4-3 with TRBJ2-1; TRBD2 matches 7 bases. Trimming cost V 4 bases and J 1 base; bases outside gene matches: 10. The CDR3 extends over 17 amino acids. Germline CDR1 and CDR2: LGHNA and YSLEER. The CDR3 reads CASSRDWGGSSYNEQFF. In DNA form, the CDR3 reads TGCGCCAGCAGCCGAGACTGGGGGGGGTCTTCCTACAATGAGCAGTTCTTC.

The V gene is TRBV27, the J gene TRBJ2-3; 9 bases match TRBD2. From germline, CDR1 is MNHEY and CDR2 SMNVEV (reference sequence). The V gene end was trimmed by 5 bases and the J gene end by 3 bases; junction bases not matched to a gene: 9. The CDR3 runs to 16 residues. CDR3 sequence: CASSPWTSEGTDTQYF. The CDR3 nucleotides read TGTGCCAGCAGTCCATGGACTAGCGAGGGGACAGATACGCAGTATTTT.

The V gene is TRBV30, the J gene TRBJ2-5; D remains unclear. Trimming stripped 4 bases from V and 5 bases from J, with 17 bases between. The CDR3 is 14 residues long. Germline lookup yields CDR1 GTSNPN and CDR2 SVGIG (reference sequence). CDR3 nucleotide sequence: TGTGCCTGGAACTCGTATGAGGTTTTCGAGACCCAGTACTTC. Its translation: CAWNSYEVFETQYF.

The V and J genes are TRBV6-4 and TRBJ2-3, with 13 bases lining up with TRBD2. CDR3 size: 15 residues. V was pared by 6 bases and J by 6 bases, with 6 bases of the junction left unmatched. From germline, CDR1 is MRHNA and CDR2 SNTAGT. CDR3 residues: CASSPGLAGADTQYF. CDR3 nucleotide sequence: TGTGCCAGCAGCCCCGGACTAGCGGGGGCGGATACGCAGTATTTT.

The V gene is TRBV4-2, the J gene TRBJ2-7, with D maybe TRBD1 (5 bases). This CDR3 is 15 amino acids long. Germline-derived CDR1 and CDR2 are LGHNA and YNFKEQ. Between the trimmed V and J ends, which lost 1 base and 5 bases, there was a span of 15 bases. The CDR3 loop reads CASSQGLTVPDEQYF. CDR3 DNA sequence: TGTGCCAGCAGCCAAGGGTTGACAGTGCCCGACGAGCAGTACTTC.

V gene TRBV7-3 combines with J gene TRBJ2-3, with 7 positions matching TRBD2. V lost 5 bases, J lost 2 bases, and 7 bases stayed unmatched. The CDR3 spans 15 residues. Germline V gene lookup returns CDR1 SGHTA and CDR2 FQGTGA. The CDR3 reads CASSAWGGDTDTQYF. In DNA, the CDR3 is TGTGCCAGCAGCGCTTGGGGGGGGGACACAGATACGCAGTATTTT.

V gene TRBV29-1 combines with J gene TRBJ2-5, with 8 bases aligning to TRBD2. V shed 5 bases and J 2 bases; nucleotides not matched to a gene: 7. In germline, CDR1 is SQVTM, CDR2 ANQGSEA. CDR3 length: 14 residues. The CDR3 is CSVSSGQVQETQYF. The CDR3, as DNA: TGCAGCGTTTCTAGCGGGCAGGTACAAGAGACCCAGTACTTC.

This clone occurred a few times. This chain links TRBV5-6 with TRBJ1-6; D is perhaps TRBD1 (5 bases). Germline lookup yields CDR1 SGHDT and CDR2 YYEEEE. The CDR3 is 17 residues long. Trimming took off 0 bases at V and 0 bases at J, with 10 bases between the two ends. The CDR3 region is CASSLGRGYSYNSPLHF. DNA for the CDR3: TGTGCCAGCAGCTTGGGCCGGGGGTACTCCTATAATTCACCCCTCCACTTT. The variable domain in full, with the rest retrieved from reference TRBV5-6 and TRBJ1-6, is DAGVTQSPTHLIKTRGQQVTLRCSPKSGHDTVSWYQQALGQGPQFIFQYYEEEERQRGNFPDRFSGHQFPNYSSELNVNALLLGDSALYLCASSLGRGYSYNSPLHFGNGTRLTVT.